This TCR beta chain was retrieved from a study of blood T cell repertoires in COVID-19. About the study: Some COVID-19 samples were acute and others convalescent; all came from the United States, Italy and Spain. Sources were T cells, B-cell-depleted T cells, or PBMCs; the material itself was cDNA or gDNA.

CDR3 size: 16 residues. The V gene's germline CDR1 is SGDLS and CDR2 YYNGEE. Trimming took 0 bases from V and 1 from J, leaving 13 bases between them. Sequenced by immunoSEQ multiplex PCR; TCRdb stores in-frame clones only, minus some. This table has 200,000 to 250,000 clones, roughly 90% appearing once. The chain uses TRBV9 and TRBJ1-1, with D maybe TRBD1 (6 bases). This receptor was identified in a middle-aged woman with acute COVID-19. Sequencing used PBMCs or T cells enriched from blood (not recorded which). The CDR3 nucleotides read TGTGCCAGCAGCGTAGGGGTCGGGGGGCAGAACACTGAAGCTTTCTTT. Translation: CASSVGVGGQNTEAFF.